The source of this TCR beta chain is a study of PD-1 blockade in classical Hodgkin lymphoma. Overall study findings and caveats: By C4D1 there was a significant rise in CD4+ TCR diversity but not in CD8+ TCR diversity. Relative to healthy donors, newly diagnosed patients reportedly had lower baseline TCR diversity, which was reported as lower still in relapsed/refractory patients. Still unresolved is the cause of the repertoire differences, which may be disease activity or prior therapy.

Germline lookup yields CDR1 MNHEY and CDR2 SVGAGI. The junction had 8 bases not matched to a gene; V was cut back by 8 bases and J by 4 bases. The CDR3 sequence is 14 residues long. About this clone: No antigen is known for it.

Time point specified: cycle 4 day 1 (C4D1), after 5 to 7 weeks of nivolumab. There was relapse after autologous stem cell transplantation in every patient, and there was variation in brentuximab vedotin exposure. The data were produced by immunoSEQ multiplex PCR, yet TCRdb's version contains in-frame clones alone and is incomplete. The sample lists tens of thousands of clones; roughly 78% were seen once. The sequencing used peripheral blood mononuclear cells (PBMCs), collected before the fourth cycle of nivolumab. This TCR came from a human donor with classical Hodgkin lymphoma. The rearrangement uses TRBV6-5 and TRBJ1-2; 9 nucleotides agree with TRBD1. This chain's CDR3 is CASGRGQGFYGYTF. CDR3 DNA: TGTGCCAGCGGAAGGGGACAGGGCTTCTATGGCTACACCTTC.